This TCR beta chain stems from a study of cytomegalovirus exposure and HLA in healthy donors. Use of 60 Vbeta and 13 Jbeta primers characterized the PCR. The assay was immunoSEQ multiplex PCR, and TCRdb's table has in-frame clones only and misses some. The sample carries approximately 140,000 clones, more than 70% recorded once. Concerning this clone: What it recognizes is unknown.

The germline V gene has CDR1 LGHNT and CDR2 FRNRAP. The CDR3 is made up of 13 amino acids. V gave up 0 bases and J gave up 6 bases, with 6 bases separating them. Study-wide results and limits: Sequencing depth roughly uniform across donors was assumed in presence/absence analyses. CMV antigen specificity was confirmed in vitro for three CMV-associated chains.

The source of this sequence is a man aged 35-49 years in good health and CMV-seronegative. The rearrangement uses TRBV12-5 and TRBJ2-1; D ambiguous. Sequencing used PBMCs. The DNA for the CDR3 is TGTGCTAGTGGTTTGGTAGAGTCCAATGAGCAGTTCTTC. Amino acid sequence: CASGLVESNEQFF.